This T cell receptor beta chain was obtained from a study of T cells in Graves' hyperthyroidism and ophthalmopathy (dated by TCRdb to between 2017 and 2020). Broadly, across the study: Peripheral blood samples were taken at initial diagnosis, before any treatment was given. In addition, the study compared T-cell repertoires in thyroid tissue and in blood from six Graves' hyperthyroidism patients. After sampling, hyperthyroidism patients received methimazole starting at 30 mg daily, and ophthalmopathy patients received high-dose intravenous methylprednisolone. The 100 discovery patients were divided at random into training and test sets in a 7:3 ratio. Prospective prediction of ophthalmopathy was tested in an independent validation cohort consisting of some 18 hyperthyroidism patients and around 16 patients who later progressed to ophthalmopathy. To identify TCR V-J signatures that set the groups apart, the researchers used a discovery cohort of about a hundred patients, made up of 43 with Graves' ophthalmopathy and 57 with stable Graves' hyperthyroidism. According to the paper, TCR Vbeta CDR3 sequencing was carried out on roughly 130 peripheral blood samples, which came from some 41 ophthalmopathy, about 75 hyperthyroidism and roughly 17 progressor patients. Overall results and qualifications from the work: In validation, progression to ophthalmopathy was predicted by the model with roughly 69% sensitivity and 72.22% specificity, a median of approximately 6.5 months before onset. Most expanded thyroid clonotypes (frequency above 0.001) were also detected in blood, a finding suggesting that blood repertoires may reflect thyroid immune responses. Sample size was not statistically predetermined, and investigators were not blinded to group allocation. Ophthalmopathy was separated from stable hyperthyroidism by a 13 V-J signature model, with 87.88% sensitivity and about 84% specificity obtained in cross-validation and 80%/75% obtained in testing.

The TCR beta CDR3 regions were amplified from the RNA transcripts. For the first round of RT-PCR on the TCR CDR3, the HTBI primer set was used together with the Qiagen OneStep RT-PCR kit. The libraries were constructed in a second round of multiplex PCR and then size-selected and purified. Libraries were sequenced paired-end with 100 bp reads on an Illumina HiSeq2000. The published analysis was carried out like this. Raw data were processed with SOAPnuke, discarding reads with adapters, uncalled bases, mean Phred below 15, or no exact constant-primer or identifier match. COPE v1.2.5 was used to merge the high-quality paired reads, and each unique nucleotide sequence was defined as a clonotype. MiTCR v1.1 was used to align clonotypes to the IMGT TRBV, TRBD and TRBJ reference segments. The analysis was restricted to V-J combinations with a frequency above 0.0001, which together covered around 99% of the repertoires. The TCS score was defined as F50 (clonal expansion) divided by E x V (chaos), with BLOSUM62-based TCRdist calculated between CDR3 peptides within each V-J. Welch's t-statistics and random forest reduced 450 to 600 V-J features to about 13, which were used in a naive Bayes classifier (R e1071). The public reads were reprocessed in TCRdb via fastp at Q25 and MiXCR, keeping in-frame beta chains. CDR3 protein sequences are deduplicated, and each keeps its most common genes and DNA. These V and J calls rely on TCRdb rather than the paper's analysis. The sample data list approximately 400,000 distinct CDR3 sequences, and 25% of these were observed just once. Around 67% of the sample lies in the top ten.

This clonotype came up a few times. Its recognized antigen is unknown. No much larger clone exists at a distance of one base, and base qualities are not known. Stable Graves' hyperthyroidism was defined as no progression to ophthalmopathy during 18 months of follow-up. Hyperthyroidism patients were newly diagnosed, had a disease duration of under 2 months, and were aged 18 to 65 years. Any patient with an uncontrolled infection, another autoimmune disease, pregnancy or lactation was excluded. Diagnoses relied on clinical symptoms, serum thyroxine and TRAb, thyroid ultrasound and orbital computed tomography. PBMCs were separated from about 10 ml of fresh peripheral blood using Ficoll-Paque density gradient centrifugation. Total RNA was extracted using Trizol reagent, and RNA quality was assessed on an Agilent 2100 Bioanalyzer. The material sequenced was blood. The origin of this receptor is a man aged 50-60 years with Graves' hyperthyroidism.

Read as DNA, the sequence is TGTGCCAGCAGCTCACTCTGGACCGAGATCTCTGGAAACACCATATATTTT. Its translation is CASSSLWTEISGNTIYF. The rearrangement combines TRBV11-3 with TRBJ1-3; no D gene is confidently identified. The V end loses 4 bases and the J end loses 0 bases, and a stretch of 16 bases separates them. The cysteine opens and the phenylalanine closes a CDR3 of 17 amino acids. Only the CDR3 DNA is retained, 51 bases long and in frame from the first base. The germline V gene encodes CDR1 SGHNT and CDR2 YENEEA.